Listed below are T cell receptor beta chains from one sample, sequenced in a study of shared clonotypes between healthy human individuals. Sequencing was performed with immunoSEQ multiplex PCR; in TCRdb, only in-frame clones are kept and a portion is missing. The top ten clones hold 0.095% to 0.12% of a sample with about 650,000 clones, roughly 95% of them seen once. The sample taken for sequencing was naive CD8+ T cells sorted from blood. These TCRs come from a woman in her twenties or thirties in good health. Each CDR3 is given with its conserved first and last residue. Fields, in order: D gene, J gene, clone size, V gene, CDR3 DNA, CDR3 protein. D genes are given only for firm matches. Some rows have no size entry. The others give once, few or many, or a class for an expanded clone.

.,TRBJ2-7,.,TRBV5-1,TGCGCCAGCAGCTGGGACTTACCCTACGAGCAGTACTTC,CASSWDLPYEQYF
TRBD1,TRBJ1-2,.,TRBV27,TGTGCCAGCAGTAACCGGGACAGGGACTTTAACTATGGCTACACCTTC,CASSNRDRDFNYGYTF
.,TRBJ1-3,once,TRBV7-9,TGTGCCAGCAGCTCCTCCAGGGCCGACTCTGGAAACACCATATATTTT,CASSSSRADSGNTIYF
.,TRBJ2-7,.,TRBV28,TGTGCCAGCAGTTTTGACAGGTACGAGCAGTACTTC,CASSFDRYEQYF
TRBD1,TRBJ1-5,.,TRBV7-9,TGTGCCAGCAGCCCGGGGACAGGGGGGAGTAATCAGCCCCAGCATTTT,CASSPGTGGSNQPQHF
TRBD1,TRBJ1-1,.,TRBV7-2,TGTGCCAGCAGCTCCAAGACAGGGAGAGCTGAAGCTTTCTTT,CASSSKTGRAEAFF
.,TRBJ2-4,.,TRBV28,TGTGCTAGCAGTTTGGGGGTGATGGTAGACATTCAGTACTTC,CASSLGVMVDIQYF
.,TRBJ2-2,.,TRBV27,TGTGCCAGCACAGGGGGGACAACAAACACCGGGGAGCTGTTTTTT,CASTGGTTNTGELFF
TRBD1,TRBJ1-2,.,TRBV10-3,TGTGCCATCAGTGAGCCGGACAGGGTATATGGCTACACCTTC,CAISEPDRVYGYTF
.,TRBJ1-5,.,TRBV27,TGTGCCAGCAGTTTATCGGGGGATAATCAGCCCCAGCATTTT,CASSLSGDNQPQHF
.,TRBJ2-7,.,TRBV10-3,TGTGCCATCAGTGATGGCCGGTCCTACGAGCAGTACTTC,CAISDGRSYEQYF
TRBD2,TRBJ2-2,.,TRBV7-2,TGTGCCAGCAGCACGACTAGCGGGAGGGCGAAGACCGGGGAGCTGTTTTTT,CASSTTSGRAKTGELFF
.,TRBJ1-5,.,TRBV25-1,TGTGCCAGCAGTGACGCCGAGGGGTGGAATCAGCCCCAGCATTTT,CASSDAEGWNQPQHF
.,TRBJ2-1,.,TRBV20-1,TGCAGTGCTAGAGTGGGTCATGAGCAGTTCTTC,CSARVGHEQFF
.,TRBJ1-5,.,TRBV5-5,TGTGCCAGCAGCTTGCAGGGAGATCAGCCCCAGCATTTT,CASSLQGDQPQHF
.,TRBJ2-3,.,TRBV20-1,TGCAGTGCTAGACGACCGGGTACGCAGTATTTT,CSARRPGTQYF
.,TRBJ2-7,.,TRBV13,TGTGCCAGCAGCTTAGGAAGGGGTTACGAGCAGTACTTC,CASSLGRGYEQYF
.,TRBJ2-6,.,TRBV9,TGTGCCAGCAGCGCTGGACTGGAACTCTCTGGGGCCAACGTCCTGACTTTC,CASSAGLELSGANVLTF
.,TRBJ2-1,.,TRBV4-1,TGCGCCAGCAGCCAAGACGGCAGGGAGCAGTTCTTC,CASSQDGREQFF
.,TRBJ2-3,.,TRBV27,TGTGCCAGCGGTCGAGTTGGCGTGGTAGAGGATACGCAGTATTTT,CASGRVGVVEDTQYF
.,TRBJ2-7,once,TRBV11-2,TGTGCCAGCAGCGCCATAAAAGTTAGCTCCTACGAGCAGTACTTC,CASSAIKVSSYEQYF
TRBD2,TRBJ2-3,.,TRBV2,TGTGCCAGCAGTGAGCTAGCGGGTTCCACAGATACGCAGTATTTT,CASSELAGSTDTQYF
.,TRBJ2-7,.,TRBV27,TGTGCCAGCAGTTTAAGTGGCAGGGTTTACGAGCAGTACTTC,CASSLSGRVYEQYF
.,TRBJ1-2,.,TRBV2,TGTGCCAGCACTCTAGCAGGTGGATATGGCTACACCTTC,CASTLAGGYGYTF
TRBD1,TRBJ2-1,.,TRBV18,TGTGCCAGCTCAACCTGGGACAGCGATGAGCAGTTCTTC,CASSTWDSDEQFF
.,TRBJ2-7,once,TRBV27,TGTGCCAGCAGTCTAAACAGCGAGCAGTACTTC,CASSLNSEQYF
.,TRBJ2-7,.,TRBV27,TGTGCCAGCAGATCCACGATTTACGAGCAGTACTTC,CASRSTIYEQYF
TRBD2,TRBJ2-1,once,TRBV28,TGTGCCAGCAGTATAGCGGGAGGGTACAATGAGCAGTTCTTC,CASSIAGGYNEQFF
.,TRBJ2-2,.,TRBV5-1,TGCGCCAGCCAAAGGGGTCGGGAGCTGTTTTTT,CASQRGRELFF
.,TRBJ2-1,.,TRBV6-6,TGTGCCAGCAGCGAGCGGTCCGCCTACAATGAGCAGTTCTTC,CASSERSAYNEQFF
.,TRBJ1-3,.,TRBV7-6,TGTGCCAGCAGCCCAGGACCAAGCTCTGGAAACACCATATATTTT,CASSPGPSSGNTIYF
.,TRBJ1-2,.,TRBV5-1,TGCGCCAGCTCCGGGACATCCTTCTATGGCTACACCTTC,CASSGTSFYGYTF
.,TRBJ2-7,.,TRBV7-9,TGTGCCAGCAGCTTAGCTAGCATCTGGTACGAGCAGTACTTC,CASSLASIWYEQYF
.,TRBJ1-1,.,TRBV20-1,TGCAGTGCTGAAGAGAACACTGAAGCTTTCTTT,CSAEENTEAFF
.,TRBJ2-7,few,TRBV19,TGTGCCAGTAGTCTGGGACACTCCTACGAGCAGTACTTC,CASSLGHSYEQYF
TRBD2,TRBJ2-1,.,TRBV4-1,TGCGCCAGCAGCCAAATGGGGTCACTAGCGGGAGTTGGGGATGAGCAGTTCTTC,CASSQMGSLAGVGDEQFF
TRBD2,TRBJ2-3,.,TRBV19,TGTGCCAGTAGTATAGCGGGAGGGACAGATACGCAGTATTTT,CASSIAGGTDTQYF
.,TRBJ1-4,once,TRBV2,TGTGCCAGCAGTGACGTGGGATCAACTAATGAAAAACTGTTTTTT,CASSDVGSTNEKLFF
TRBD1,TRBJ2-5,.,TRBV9,TGTGCCAGCAGCGGAACGCAACTCCGGGACAGCCACCTGGAGACCCAGTACTTC,CASSGTQLRDSHLETQYF
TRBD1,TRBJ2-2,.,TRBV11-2,TGTGCCAGCAGCTTAGCGTCCGGGACAGGGGAGTTTATGACCGGGGAGCTGTTTTTT,CASSLASGTGEFMTGELFF
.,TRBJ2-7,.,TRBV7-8,TGTGCCAGCAGCTTAGAGGGGGGGACCCTCTCCTACGAGCAGTACTTC,CASSLEGGTLSYEQYF
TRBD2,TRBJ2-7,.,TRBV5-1,TGCGCCAGCAGCTTGTGGTCTAGCGGGAGCAACGAGCAGTACTTC,CASSLWSSGSNEQYF
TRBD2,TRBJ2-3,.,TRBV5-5,TGTGCCAGCAGCTCGTTGGAGGCGGGAGGTCCCACAGATACGCAGTATTTT,CASSSLEAGGPTDTQYF
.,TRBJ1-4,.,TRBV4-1,TGCGCCAGCAGCCAAGAACCAGCACAGAATGAAAAACTGTTTTTT,CASSQEPAQNEKLFF
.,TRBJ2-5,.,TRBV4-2,TGTGCCAGCAGGATGCAGGGGCGAGAGACCCAGTACTTC,CASRMQGRETQYF
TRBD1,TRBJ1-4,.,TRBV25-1,TGTGCCAGCAGAGGCGGACAGGGGCGTGAAAAACTGTTTTTT,CASRGGQGREKLFF
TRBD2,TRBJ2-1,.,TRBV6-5,TGTGCCAGCAGCTCAACTAGCGGGGGGGGCAATGAGCAGTTCTTC,CASSSTSGGGNEQFF
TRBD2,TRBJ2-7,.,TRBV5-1,TGCGCCAGCAGCTTGGATGTTAGCGGGAGGGATATCTCCTACGAGCAGTACTTC,CASSLDVSGRDISYEQYF
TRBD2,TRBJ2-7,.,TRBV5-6,TGTGCCAGCAGCCTGACTAGCGGGGTTCCCTACGAGCAGTACTTC,CASSLTSGVPYEQYF
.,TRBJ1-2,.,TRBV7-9,TGTGCCAGCAGCTTAGAGTCAGGGTCCTATGGCTACACCTTC,CASSLESGSYGYTF
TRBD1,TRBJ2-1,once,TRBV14,TGTGCCAGCAGCATACCGACAGGGAAGTTAAGGCATGAGCAGTTCTTC,CASSIPTGKLRHEQFF
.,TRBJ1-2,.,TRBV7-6,TGTGCCAGCAGCTTCGGCTATGGCTACACCTTC,CASSFGYGYTF
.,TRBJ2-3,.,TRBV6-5,TGTGCCAGCACCTCCCGAGAGGGCTCCGCAGATACGCAGTATTTT,CASTSREGSADTQYF
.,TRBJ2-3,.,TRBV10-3,TGTGCCATCAGTGAGTCCTCAGTAGGGACAGATACGCAGTATTTT,CAISESSVGTDTQYF
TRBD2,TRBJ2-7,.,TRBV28,TGTGCCAGCAGAACTAGCGGGAGGACATCCGAGCAGTACTTC,CASRTSGRTSEQYF
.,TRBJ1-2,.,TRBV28,TGTGCCAGCAGTTTAGCGGGGATCTATGGCTACACCTTC,CASSLAGIYGYTF
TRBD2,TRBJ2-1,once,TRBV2,TGTGCCAGCAGGGTGACTAGCGGGAGGGACAATGAGCAGTTCTTC,CASRVTSGRDNEQFF
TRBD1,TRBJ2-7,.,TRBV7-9,TGTGCCAGCAGCTCCCCCAGGACAGGGTCCTACGAGCAGTACTTC,CASSSPRTGSYEQYF
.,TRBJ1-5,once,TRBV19,TGTGCCAGTAGTGGGAGGGTTTACAGGACCCTCTTAAGCAATCAGCCCCAGCATTTT,CASSGRVYRTLLSNQPQHF
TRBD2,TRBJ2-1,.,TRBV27,TGTGCCAGCAGCCCGACTAGCGGAGATTACAATGAGCAGTTCTTC,CASSPTSGDYNEQFF